What follows are 18 T cell receptor beta chains derived from one specimen sequenced in a study of OX40 agonist ivuxolimab in advanced cancers. Libraries came from the immunoSEQ multiplex PCR assay. TCRdb provides this immuneACCESS table in a form limited to in-frame rearrangements. Some clones are lacking; in checked studies, under half of them reflect an unresolved V gene, and why the rest are absent is not known. Within this sample are about 61,000 clones, with around nine tenths of them counted one time only. The ten top clones hold around 0.6% of the sample. Material: CD4+ or CD8+ T cells sorted from blood, obtained in a trial of the OX40 agonist ivuxolimab. The source is an adult with an advanced solid tumor such as melanoma, head and neck, liver or kidney cancer.

V usage is TRBV27 and J usage is TRBJ2-1, with TRBD1 matching 12 bases. The CDR3 has 13 residues. J gave up 7 bases and V 10 bases, and 5 bases lay outside the gene matches. The germline V gene has CDR1 MNHEY and CDR2 SMNVEV (reference sequence). The CDR3 reads CATGTGGWNEQFF. CDR3 DNA sequence: TGTGCCACTGGGACAGGGGGCTGGAATGAGCAGTTCTTC.

This clone appeared a single time. The gene calls are TRBV13 and TRBJ2-1; 10 bases are shared with TRBD1. Germline V CDR1 and CDR2: PRHDT, FYEKMQ (reference sequence). There are 17 residues in the CDR3. The V and J ends lost 5 bases and 5 bases, in that order; junction bases with no gene match: 12. Here the CDR3 reads CASSLILTGGAHNEQFF. CDR3 in DNA: TGTGCCAGCAGCCTTATCCTGACAGGGGGCGCACACAATGAGCAGTTCTTC. The full variable domain, with the rest looked up from reference TRBV13 and TRBJ2-1, is AAGVIQSPRHLIKEKRETATLKCYPIPRHDTVYWYQQGPGQDPQFLISFYEKMQSDKGSIPDRFSAQQFSDYHSELNMSSLELGDSALYFCASSLILTGGAHNEQFFGPGTRLTVL.

V gene TRBV10-1 combines with J gene TRBJ2-7; no firm D call. Per germline, CDR1 WNHNN and CDR2 SYGVQD (reference sequence). The CDR3 totals 12 residues. Deletions cut 2 bases from V and 5 bases from J, with 7 bases between. The CDR3 protein is CASSETEDEQYF. CDR3 nucleotide sequence: TGCGCCAGCAGTGAGACGGAAGACGAGCAGTACTTC.

Only a few counts were recorded for this clone. The V and J genes are TRBV19 and TRBJ2-5; D call uncertain. This CDR3 has 14 residues. Germline V gene data show CDR1 as LNHDA and CDR2 as SQIVND (reference sequence). Trimming removed 1 base at V and 2 bases at J, with 8 bases between. CDR3 sequence (DNA): TGTGCCAGTAGTATAGGTCCGAATCAAGAGACCCAGTACTTC. Translating it yields CASSIGPNQETQYF.

V usage is TRBV7-9 and J usage is TRBJ2-2; perhaps TRBD2 as D (6 bases). V shed 1 base and J shed 5 bases, with 23 bases lying between them. The CDR3 sequence is 19 residues long. Germline lookup yields CDR1 SEHNR and CDR2 FQNEAQ (reference sequence). The CDR3 protein is CASSLGSGGPGGGTGELFF. CDR3 DNA sequence: TGTGCCAGCAGCTTAGGATCCGGCGGACCGGGTGGGGGGACCGGGGAGCTGTTTTTT.

V gene TRBV9 combines with J gene TRBJ2-7, with 7 bases matching TRBD2. CDR1 SGDLS and CDR2 YYNGEE come from the germline V gene. The CDR3 runs 16 residues. J was trimmed by 0 bases and V by 4 bases; bases with no gene match: 10. This CDR3 is CASSPEAGGSSYEQYF. The CDR3 nucleotides read TGTGCCAGCAGCCCCGAGGCCGGGGGGTCCTCCTACGAGCAGTACTTC. Full variable domain (outside the CDR3, taken from reference TRBV9 and TRBJ2-7): DSGVTQTPKHLITATGQRVTLRCSPRSGDLSVYWYQQSLDQGLQFLIQYYNGEERAKGNILERFSAQQFPDLHSELNLSSLELGDSALYFCASSPEAGGSSYEQYFGPGTRLTVT.

The chain links TRBV2 to TRBJ2-7; 7 bases are a match to TRBD1. The CDR3 contains 14 residues. Looked up from germline, CDR1 is SNHLY and CDR2 is FYNNEI. V shed 6 bases, J shed 4 bases, and the junction held 9 bases outside the gene matches. CDR3 sequence reads: CASSGQELKYEQYF. The CDR3 coding sequence is TGTGCCAGCAGCGGACAGGAGCTCAAGTACGAGCAGTACTTC.

The chain employs TRBV6-6 and TRBJ1-1; TRBD1 aligns across 8 bases. Unmatched junction bases numbered 7, after V lost 6 bases and J lost 4 bases. CDR1 is MNHNY, CDR2 SVGAGI, per germline (reference sequence). The CDR3 has 14 residues. The CDR3 coding sequence is TGTGCCAGCAGACAACAGGGGGGCTTCACTGAAGCTTTCTTT. This encodes CASRQQGGFTEAFF.

The chain employs TRBV18 and TRBJ2-3, with 11 bases lining up with TRBD2. Germline V gene lookup returns CDR1 KGHSH and CDR2 LQKENI. Trimming removed 3 bases from V and 1 base from J; junction bases left unmatched: 0. This CDR3 contains 15 residues. CDR3 amino acids: CASSPGLAGTDTQYF. In DNA, the CDR3 is TGTGCCAGCTCACCGGGACTAGCGGGCACAGATACGCAGTATTTT.

The CDR3, as DNA: TGTGCCAGCAGCCCCCCCCGGACCTCTGGGGCCAACGTCCTGACTTTC. Protein product: CASSPPRTSGANVLTF. This chain joins TRBV13 and TRBJ2-6; D is unclear. The CDR3 extends over 16 amino acids. Germline CDR1 PRHDT, CDR2 FYEKMQ (reference sequence). Deletions cut 5 bases from V and 0 bases from J, with 11 bases between.

CDR3 nucleotide sequence: TGTGCCAGCAGTTTAAGGGGAGCGGGACAAACAGATACGCAGTATTTT. This encodes CASSLRGAGQTDTQYF. The rearrangement links TRBV28 to TRBJ2-3, with D possibly TRBD2 on 7 matching bases. CDR3 length equals 16 residues. The germline V gene has CDR1 MDHEN and CDR2 SYDVKM. V was clipped by 2 bases and J by 3 bases, with 15 bases between them.

The J gene is TRBJ2-6, the V gene TRBV5-1; 9 bases are a match to TRBD1. This CDR3 has 17 residues. V lost 0 bases, J lost 2 bases, and 3 bases stayed unmatched. Germline V gene data show CDR1 as SGHRS and CDR2 as YFSETQ. DNA for the CDR3: TGCGCCAGCAGCTTGGAGACAGGGGGGACTGGGGCCAACGTCCTGACTTTC. As protein: CASSLETGGTGANVLTF.

This chain joins TRBV5-1 and TRBJ2-3, with TRBD1 matching 11 bases. After removal of 0 bases from V and 6 bases from J, the junction contained 9 bases not matched to a gene. This CDR3 comprises 17 residues. Germline CDR1 SGHRS, CDR2 YFSETQ. CDR3 protein: CASSLVAGQGVGDTQYF. For the CDR3, the DNA is TGCGCCAGCAGCTTGGTCGCGGGACAGGGGGTTGGGGATACGCAGTATTTT.

The genes are TRBV5-4 and TRBJ2-7, with TRBD2 matching over 15 bases. Germline CDR1 and CDR2: SGHNT and YYREEE (reference sequence). J gave up 6 bases and V 3 bases, and 7 bases lay outside the gene matches. CDR3 size: 16 residues. CDR3 sequence: CASSSGLAGGPGEQYF. The CDR3 DNA follows: TGTGCCAGCAGCTCCGGACTAGCGGGGGGGCCTGGCGAGCAGTACTTC.

J is TRBJ1-5 and V is TRBV14; 7 bases line up with TRBD1. V trimming: 3 bases; J trimming: 4 bases; junction bases outside the gene matches: 0. The CDR3 covers 13 residues. Germline V CDR1 and CDR2: SGHDN, FVKESK. CDR3 region: CASSQDRNQPQHF. In nucleotides, the CDR3 is TGTGCCAGCAGCCAGGACAGGAATCAGCCCCAGCATTTT.

V and J are TRBV7-2 and TRBJ2-3, with 12 bases matching TRBD2. Germline trimming cut 7 bases from V and 7 bases from J; bases unmatched to any gene: 3. The CDR3 loop spans 13 amino acids. The germline V gene encodes CDR1 SGHTA and CDR2 FQGNSA. The CDR3 loop reads CASTLAGGNTQYF. In nucleotides, the CDR3 is TGTGCCAGCACCCTAGCGGGAGGGAATACGCAGTATTTT.

The rearrangement uses TRBV25-1 and TRBJ1-5; tentative D call: TRBD1 (6 bases). Germline CDR1 MGHDK, CDR2 SYGVNS. V lost 6 bases to trimming and J lost 3 bases, with 12 bases between them. The CDR3 runs to 14 residues. The CDR3 DNA follows: TGTGCCAGCAGGGATACAGGGATCAATCAGCCCCAGCATTTT. Its translation is CASRDTGINQPQHF.

The chain couples TRBV6-1 to TRBJ2-4; 11 bases align to TRBD1. Germline CDR1 MNHNS, CDR2 SASEGT. V lost 3 bases, J lost 0 bases, and 13 bases stayed unmatched. The length of the CDR3 is 20 residues. The CDR3 coding sequence is TGTGCCAGCAGTGACGCCGGGACAGGGGGTCGTTGGCTAGCCAAAAACATTCAGTACTTC. Its protein is CASSDAGTGGRWLAKNIQYF.